The 8 T cell receptor beta chains below all came from one sample that was sequenced in a study of shared clonotypes between healthy human individuals. TCRdb keeps only in-frame clones here, not all; method: immunoSEQ multiplex PCR. The table has around 1.6 million clones, 98% seen once. Sequences were obtained from naive CD4+ T cells sorted from blood. Subset indicated: CD45RA+ positively selected. These receptors were collected from a man aged 25 to 40 in good health.

This chain links TRBV18 with TRBJ2-7, with TRBD1 identical over 9 bases. V lost 2 bases, J lost 3 bases, and 8 bases stayed unmatched. CDR1 is KGHSH, CDR2 LQKENI, per germline. This CDR3 contains 16 residues. CDR3 nucleotide sequence: TGTGCCAGCTCACCATTACGGGACAGGGTCCACTACGAGCAGTACTTC. This codes for CASSPLRDRVHYEQYF.

Notes on this clone: Other nucleotide sequences from this sample produce the same CDR3. The chain links TRBV5-1 to TRBJ2-1, with D perhaps TRBD2 (6 bases). This CDR3 spans 14 amino acids. The V gene's germline CDR1 is SGHRS and CDR2 YFSETQ. Trimming cost V 0 bases and J 4 bases, with 8 bases left between them. The CDR3 region is CASSLDSGYNEQFF. In DNA, the CDR3 is TGCGCCAGCAGCTTGGATAGCGGATACAATGAGCAGTTCTTC.

In this sample, this clone turned up once. The V and J genes are TRBV10-3 and TRBJ2-1; TRBD2 is a possible D gene (6 bases). Germline V gene data show CDR1 as ENHRY and CDR2 as SYGVKD. This CDR3 has 15 residues. V lost 8 bases to trimming and J lost 2 bases, with 16 bases between them. DNA for the CDR3: TGTGCCATCGGATCCGGGACTTCGACCTACAATGAGCAGTTCTTC. It specifies CAIGSGTSTYNEQFF.

This chain connects TRBV2 to TRBJ2-1, with D possibly being TRBD2 (5 bases). The CDR3 is 13 amino acids. Between the trimmed V and J ends, which lost 5 bases and 13 bases, there was a span of 18 bases. Per the germline V gene, CDR1 is SNHLY and CDR2 is FYNNEI. The CDR3 region has the DNA TGTGCCAGCAGTAGTAGGAGCGGCGGAGTCCAGTTCTTC. Translation gives CASSSRSGGVQFF.

The rearrangement links TRBV19 to TRBJ2-7, with 10 bases identical to TRBD1. The CDR3 consists of 14 residues. Germline CDR1 reads LNHDA; CDR2 reads SQIVND (reference sequence). Trimming removed 6 bases from V and 2 bases from J; junction bases left unmatched: 4. The CDR3 loop reads CASRTTGGPYEQYF. DNA for the CDR3: TGTGCCAGTAGGACGACAGGGGGCCCCTACGAGCAGTACTTC.

This chain uses TRBV15 with TRBJ2-7; D is undetermined. The length of the CDR3 is 15 residues. Germline V gene lookup returns CDR1 LNHNV and CDR2 YYDKDF (reference sequence). V lost 3 bases to trimming and J lost 4 bases, with 16 bases between them. CDR3: CATSSARLVRYEQYF. The CDR3 region has the DNA TGTGCCACCAGCAGTGCTAGGTTGGTAAGGTACGAGCAGTACTTC.

The rearrangement links TRBV28 to TRBJ2-1; D gene uncertain. The germline V and J ends were trimmed by 3 bases and 3 bases, with 27 bases remaining between them. Germline V CDR1 and CDR2: MDHEN, SYDVKM. This CDR3 is 20 amino acids long. Written as DNA, the CDR3 is TGTGCCAGCAGTTTCTCCTACCCCCCCCGTACGGGTCGGCTCTACAATGAGCAGTTCTTC. It specifies CASSFSYPPRTGRLYNEQFF.

The gene calls are TRBV9 and TRBJ1-2; D remains unclear. Trimming pared 4 bases from V and 8 bases from J, leaving 12 bases between. The CDR3 loop spans 12 amino acids. Germline-derived CDR1 and CDR2 are SGDLS and YYNGEE. CDR3 sequence (DNA): TGTGCCAGCAGCCCCTTGCTCGGCGGCTACACCTTC. It is translated as CASSPLLGGYTF. Based on the CDR3 plus reference TRBV9 and TRBJ1-2, the full variable domain is DSGVTQTPKHLITATGQRVTLRCSPRSGDLSVYWYQQSLDQGLQFLIQYYNGEERAKGNILERFSAQQFPDLHSELNLSSLELGDSALYFCASSPLLGGYTFGSGTRLTVV.